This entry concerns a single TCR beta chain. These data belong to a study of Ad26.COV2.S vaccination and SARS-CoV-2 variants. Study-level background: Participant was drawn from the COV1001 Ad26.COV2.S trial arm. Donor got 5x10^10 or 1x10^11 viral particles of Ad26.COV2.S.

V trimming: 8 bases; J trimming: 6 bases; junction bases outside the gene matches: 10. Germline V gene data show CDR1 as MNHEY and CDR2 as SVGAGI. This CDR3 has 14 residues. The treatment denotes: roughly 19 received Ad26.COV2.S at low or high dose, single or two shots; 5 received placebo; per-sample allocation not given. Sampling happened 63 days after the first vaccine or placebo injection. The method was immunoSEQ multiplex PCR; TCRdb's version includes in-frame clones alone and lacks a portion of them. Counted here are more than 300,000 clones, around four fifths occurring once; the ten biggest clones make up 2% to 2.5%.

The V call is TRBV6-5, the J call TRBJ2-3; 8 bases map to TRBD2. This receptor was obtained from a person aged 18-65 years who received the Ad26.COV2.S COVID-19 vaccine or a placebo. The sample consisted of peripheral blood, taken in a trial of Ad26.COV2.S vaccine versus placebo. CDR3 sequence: CASRPRGGPDTQYF. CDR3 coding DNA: TGTGCCAGCCGCCCCCGGGGGGGGCCGGATACGCAGTATTTT.